This TCR beta chain was identified during a study of tissue T cells after allogeneic stem cell transplantation. Study-level results: Alloreactivity or antigen specificity of tissue TCRs was not determined; some clones might be host cells. Within patients, tissue anatomy strongly shaped TCR repertoire composition. Tissue-detected TCR repertoire was only partly captured by blood and spleen T cells.

Clones were read by immunoSEQ multiplex PCR, and TCRdb kept only the in-frame ones, dropping some. The top ten hold roughly 7% of the sample, which has roughly 9,700 clones, 47% seen once. Time point indicated: mouse harvest day 7 after allogeneic transplant. Mouse grafts combined 10^7 T-cell-depleted bone marrow cells with 10^6 splenic CD5+ T cells. B6 (H2b) cells into BALB/c (H2d) mice; tissues taken at day 7 or 14. Worth noting for this clone: Its specificity is not known. These gene names are mouse names.

Sequencing was performed on gut tissue. The receptor's source is a female BALB/c mouse given C57BL/6 T cells with graft-versus-host disease after an allogeneic hematopoietic cell transplant.

The CDR3 DNA, read in part, is TGTGCCAGCAGCTTATCCCTCAATGGGGCTGAGCAGTTC. Its protein product is CASSLSLNGAEQF. The full CDR3 is CASSLSLNGAEQFF. The chain carries TRBV3 and TRBJ2-1, with D unclear. Read coverage stops 1 residue before the CDR3 terminus; the germline J gene supplies the remainder. The germline gives CDR1 SNHLY, CDR2 FYNGKV (reference sequence). Trimming shortened V by 2 bases and J by 7 bases, and 12 bases separated the two germline ends. There are 14 residues in the CDR3.